What follows are 29 T cell receptor beta chains derived from one specimen sequenced in a study of technical replicates of blood from several donors. TCRdb's copy holds only in-frame clones and misses some; the assay was immunoSEQ multiplex PCR. In the table there are 55,000 to 75,000 clones, around 92% of which are singletons. Sequencing used PBMCs. These receptors all come from a human donor in good health. Some clones in this sample may be carry-over from other donors' samples.

The gene calls are TRBV5-6 and TRBJ2-1, with D maybe TRBD2 (5 bases). The CDR3 sequence is 12 residues long. Trimming cost V 1 base and J 12 bases, with 11 bases left between them. CDR1 and CDR2 (germline): SGHDT, YYEEEE. The DNA of the CDR3 is TGTGCCAGCAGCTTGTCTAGCCAGACGCAGTTCTTC. It codes for CASSLSSQTQFF.

This sequence joins TRBV10-3 and TRBJ2-2; TRBD2 matches 10 bases. Germline V gene lookup returns CDR1 ENHRY and CDR2 SYGVKD. CDR3 length: 15 residues. With 6 bases clipped from V and 7 bases from J, the junction kept 8 bases outside the gene matches. The CDR3 sequence is CAISASAGGYGELFF. The CDR3 DNA reads as TGTGCCATCAGCGCCTCAGCGGGGGGGTACGGGGAGCTGTTTTTT.

V usage is TRBV7-2 and J usage is TRBJ2-7; 14 bases fit TRBD2. The trim removed 5 bases at V and 5 bases at J, leaving 11 bases unmatched. The CDR3 spans 17 residues. CDR1 is SGHTA and CDR2 is FQGNSA in the germline V gene. The chain's CDR3 is CASSPGLAGDLEDEQYF. CDR3 coding DNA: TGTGCCAGCAGCCCGGGACTAGCGGGAGACCTTGAAGACGAGCAGTACTTC.

The chain links TRBV11-1 to TRBJ2-5; TRBD2 might be the D (5 bases). The CDR3 contains 13 residues. V was cut by 5 bases and J by 5 bases, with 12 bases left in between. Per germline, CDR1 SGHAT and CDR2 FQDESV (reference sequence). The CDR3 loop is CASSRTAGETQYF. In DNA form, the CDR3 reads TGTGCCAGCAGCCGGACTGCTGGGGAGACCCAGTACTTC.

This chain connects TRBV19 to TRBJ1-1; 9 bases are shared with TRBD1. CDR1 is LNHDA, CDR2 SQIVND, per germline (reference sequence). J gave up 1 base and V 6 bases, and 6 bases lay outside the gene matches. The CDR3 has 15 residues. CDR3 bases: TGTGCCAGTAGCCCATGGGGACAGGGGAACACTGAAGCTTTCTTT. Its protein product is CASSPWGQGNTEAFF.

The chain joins TRBV21-1 to TRBJ2-3; the D call of TRBD2 is as the table states it, not checked on the DNA. TRBV21-1 is a listed pseudogene. This CDR3 region has 18 residues. This chain's CDR3 is CASSGLGEPPKTTDTQYF. DNA of the CDR3: TGTGCCAGCAGCGGCCTTGGGGAGCCACCGAAGACCACAGATACGCAGTATTTT.

The rearrangement uses TRBV6-6 and TRBJ1-5, with D possibly TRBD1 on 6 matching bases. Germline CDR1 reads MNHNY; CDR2 reads SVGAGI (reference sequence). The CDR3 loop spans 15 amino acids. The V end lost 6 bases, the J end lost 1 base, and 13 bases lay between the germline ends. CDR3 loop: CASSRQVVSNQPQHF. Written as DNA, the CDR3 is TGTGCCAGCAGCCGACAGGTTGTGAGCAATCAGCCCCAGCATTTT.

The chain combines TRBV6-5 with TRBJ2-1; a possible D gene is TRBD2 (6 bases). The V gene lost 0 bases and the J gene lost 0 bases, with 9 bases spanning the gap. The CDR3 runs to 16 residues. CDR1 is MNHEY and CDR2 is SVGAGI in the germline V gene. This chain's CDR3 is CASSYSGLSSYNEQFF. The CDR3 DNA is TGTGCCAGCAGTTACTCGGGACTTAGCTCCTACAATGAGCAGTTCTTC.

The rearrangement joins TRBV4-3 to TRBJ2-3; D may be TRBD1 (6 bases). Germline lookup yields CDR1 LGHNA and CDR2 YSLEER. V lost 5 bases and J lost 4, with 19 bases in between. The CDR3 is 16 amino acids. The CDR3 protein is CASSYRDTPRADTQYF. For the CDR3, the DNA is TGCGCCAGCAGCTATCGGGACACTCCTCGAGCAGATACGCAGTATTTT.

This clone appeared a single time. The rearrangement joins TRBV6-6 to TRBJ2-2; 10 bases are shared with TRBD2. Per germline, CDR1 MNHNY and CDR2 SVGAGI (reference sequence). The CDR3 totals 15 residues. V lost 6 bases and J lost 4; bases outside the gene matches: 5. CDR3 loop: CASRLAGTATGELFF. CDR3 coding DNA: TGTGCCAGCAGACTAGCGGGGACCGCCACCGGGGAGCTGTTTTTT.

The chain employs TRBV7-9 and TRBJ1-1; D might be TRBD1 (6 bases). The germline V gene has CDR1 SEHNR and CDR2 FQNEAQ (reference sequence). This CDR3 has 15 residues. Trimming stripped 1 base from V and 1 base from J, with 10 bases between. CDR3 loop: CASSLGQATNTEAFF. The CDR3 bases are TGTGCCAGCAGCTTAGGACAGGCGACGAACACTGAAGCTTTCTTT.

This rearrangement joins TRBV13 to TRBJ2-3; 14 nucleotides agree with TRBD2. CDR1 is PRHDT, CDR2 FYEKMQ, per germline (reference sequence). The CDR3 spans 17 residues. Trimming cost V 5 bases and J 4 bases; bases outside gene matches: 8. The CDR3 coding sequence is TGTGCCAGCAGCCCGGGGACTAGCGGGAGAGGCTCAGATACGCAGTATTTT. Translation: CASSPGTSGRGSDTQYF.

The chain combines TRBV5-4 with TRBJ1-2; 8 nucleotides align to TRBD1. The trim removed 1 base at V and 6 bases at J, leaving 5 bases unmatched. The CDR3 consists of 14 residues. Germline V CDR1 and CDR2: SGHNT, YYREEE (reference sequence). The CDR3 is CASSLNQGQDGYTF. In DNA form, the CDR3 reads TGTGCCAGCAGCTTGAACCAGGGACAGGATGGCTACACCTTC.

The rearrangement uses TRBV7-2 and TRBJ2-5, with a weak D call TRBD1 (5 bases). Trimming took off 4 bases at V and 0 bases at J, with 9 bases between the two ends. The CDR3 runs 14 residues. The germline CDR1 and CDR2 sequences are SGHTA and FQGNSA. The CDR3 here is CASSSGWYQETQYF. The CDR3, as DNA: TGTGCCAGCAGCTCAGGGTGGTACCAAGAGACCCAGTACTTC.

In its sample, this clone was seen once. V gene TRBV30 combines with J gene TRBJ1-3; D gene ambiguous. CDR1 and CDR2 (germline): GTSNPN, SVGIG (reference sequence). The CDR3 is made up of 12 amino acids. V was clipped by 5 bases and J by 6 bases, with 11 bases between them. The CDR3 nucleotides read TGTGCCTGGGGGTTGAGGGTAAACACCATATATTTT. Translation gives CAWGLRVNTIYF.

This clone has more than one count but fewer than ten. The V and J genes are TRBV7-8 and TRBJ2-5, with TRBD2 matching over 10 bases. The CDR3 is made up of 18 amino acids. The junction had 14 bases not matched to a gene; V was cut back by 2 bases and J by 5 bases. Germline CDR1 reads SGHVS; CDR2 reads FQNEAQ. This CDR3 is CASSLRILVSGGMETQYF. In nucleotides, the CDR3 is TGTGCCAGCAGCTTAAGGATCCTTGTTAGCGGGGGGATGGAGACCCAGTACTTC. Drawing the rest from reference TRBV7-8 and TRBJ2-5, the complete variable domain is GAGVSQSPRYKVAKRGQDVALRCDPISGHVSLFWYQQALGQGPEFLTYFQNEAQLDKSGLPSDRFFAERPEGSVSTLKIQRTQQEDSAVYLCASSLRILVSGGMETQYFGPGTRLLVL.

The rearrangement joins TRBV9 to TRBJ2-3; D may be TRBD2 (6 bases). The CDR3 consists of 15 residues. Germline V gives CDR1 SGDLS, CDR2 YYNGEE. Between the trimmed V and J ends, which lost 0 bases and 2 bases, there was a span of 10 bases. The CDR3 region is CASSVAGVFTDTQYF. CDR3 bases: TGTGCCAGCAGCGTAGCGGGAGTGTTCACAGATACGCAGTATTTT. The full variable domain, its missing parts supplied by reference TRBV9 and TRBJ2-3, is DSGVTQTPKHLITATGQRVTLRCSPRSGDLSVYWYQQSLDQGLQFLIQYYNGEERAKGNILERFSAQQFPDLHSELNLSSLELGDSALYFCASSVAGVFTDTQYFGPGTRLTVL.

The rearrangement joins TRBV6-6 to TRBJ1-5; 7 nucleotides line up with TRBD1. Losses at the gene ends were 7 bases for V and 5 bases for J; bases not matched to a gene: 14. This CDR3 spans 16 amino acids. Germline V gene lookup returns CDR1 MNHNY and CDR2 SVGAGI (reference sequence). The CDR3 bases are TGTGCCAGCACCCCTGCCGGAGGGGGCATATATCAGCCCCAGCATTTT. Translation gives CASTPAGGGIYQPQHF.

This chain links TRBV11-2 with TRBJ2-3; TRBD2 matches 7 bases. The CDR3 is made up of 14 amino acids. J was trimmed by 8 bases and V by 4 bases; bases with no gene match: 9. The V gene's germline CDR1 is SGHAT and CDR2 FQNNGV. CDR3 sequence reads: CASSSQRTSVTQYF. The CDR3 DNA follows: TGTGCCAGCAGCTCGCAAAGGACTAGTGTTACGCAGTATTTT.

The chain couples TRBV6-1 to TRBJ1-1; 9 positions agree with TRBD1. This CDR3 contains 14 residues. The germline V gene has CDR1 MNHNS and CDR2 SASEGT. V was pared by 7 bases and J by 5 bases, with 8 bases of the junction left unmatched. The CDR3 loop reads CASISGQGWTEAFF. CDR3 nucleotides: TGTGCCAGCATCTCCGGACAGGGGTGGACTGAAGCTTTCTTT.

The V and J genes are TRBV9 and TRBJ2-5, with 7 bases fitting TRBD2. Germline V gene sequence: CDR1 SGDLS, CDR2 YYNGEE. This CDR3 has 15 residues. V shed 0 bases, J shed 0 bases, and the junction held 2 bases outside the gene matches. The CDR3, as DNA: TGTGCCAGCAGCGTAGCTGGGGGGGACCAAGAGACCCAGTACTTC. It is translated as CASSVAGGDQETQYF.

V and J are TRBV6-5 and TRBJ1-1, with D perhaps matching TRBD1 (6 bases). The CDR3 has 15 residues. Trimming took 4 bases from V and 2 from J, leaving 14 bases between them. The V gene's germline CDR1 is MNHEY and CDR2 SVGAGI. CDR3 residues: CASSSGEGGNTEAFF. CDR3 nucleotide sequence: TGTGCCAGCAGTTCCGGGGAGGGGGGCAACACTGAAGCTTTCTTT.

Only one count was recorded for this clone. The chain recombines TRBV2 with TRBJ2-3; 10 bases match TRBD2. J was trimmed by 1 base and V by 7 bases; bases with no gene match: 5. This CDR3 spans 15 amino acids. Germline lookup yields CDR1 SNHLY and CDR2 FYNNEI. CDR3 region: CASTWTSGGTDTQYF. CDR3 in DNA: TGTGCCAGCACTTGGACTAGCGGTGGCACAGATACGCAGTATTTT.

The chain carries TRBV18 and TRBJ2-2, with TRBD2 identical over 11 bases. CDR1 KGHSH and CDR2 LQKENI come from the germline V gene. The length of the CDR3 is 16 residues. V lost 6 bases and J lost 4; bases outside the gene matches: 7. The CDR3 reads CASSPTSGSPTGELFF. CDR3 nucleotide sequence: TGTGCCAGCTCTCCCACTAGCGGGAGTCCCACCGGGGAGCTGTTTTTT.

This chain connects TRBV27 to TRBJ2-7; TRBD1 agrees at 7 bases. The CDR3 runs to 15 residues. The V gene's germline CDR1 is MNHEY and CDR2 SMNVEV (reference sequence). The junction had 8 bases not matched to a gene; V was cut back by 5 bases and J by 1 base. The CDR3, as DNA: TGTGCCAGCAGTGGGCCGGGACAGCCATCCTACGAGCAGTACTTC. It yields the protein CASSGPGQPSYEQYF.

V is TRBV9 and J is TRBJ1-4; possibly TRBD1 for D (6 bases). V lost 3 bases and J 8 bases, leaving 8 bases between the germline ends. CDR3 length: 12 amino acids. The V gene's germline CDR1 is SGDLS and CDR2 YYNGEE. The CDR3 DNA follows: TGTGCCAGCAGCGCTACAGGGGAAAAACTGTTTTTT. Amino acid sequence: CASSATGEKLFF.

J is TRBJ1-2 and V is TRBV11-2, with D possibly matching TRBD1 (5 bases). The V end lost 3 bases, the J end lost 6 bases, and 11 bases lay between the germline ends. The CDR3 loop spans 13 amino acids. CDR1 is SGHAT, CDR2 FQNNGV, per germline. CDR3 residues: CASSFTQGHGYTF. Written as DNA, the CDR3 is TGTGCCAGCAGCTTCACCCAGGGCCATGGCTACACCTTC.

This clone has just a few counts. The J gene is TRBJ2-3, the V gene TRBV11-2; D not resolved. Germline V gene data show CDR1 as SGHAT and CDR2 as FQNNGV. With 2 bases removed from V and 2 bases from J, the gap between germline ends came to 14 bases. The CDR3 has 16 residues. The CDR3 nucleotides read TGTGCCAGCAGCTTAATGGTTAGCCCTACCACAGATACGCAGTATTTT. Its translation: CASSLMVSPTTDTQYF.

The chain combines TRBV4-3 with TRBJ2-1; tentatively, D is TRBD2 (5 bases). This CDR3 contains 16 residues. Between the trimmed V and J ends, which lost 0 bases and 0 bases, there was a span of 9 bases. The germline gives CDR1 LGHNA, CDR2 YSLEER. The CDR3: CASSQDFRGSYNEQFF. Written as DNA, the CDR3 is TGCGCCAGCAGCCAAGATTTCCGGGGCTCCTACAATGAGCAGTTCTTC.